The 13 T cell receptor beta chains listed next were all sequenced from one sample in a study of blood T cell repertoires in COVID-19. Repertoires were generated with immunoSEQ multiplex PCR, while TCRdb's copy carries only in-frame clones and drops some. The sample carries about 81,000 clones, nearly 90% recorded once. Sequences were obtained from peripheral blood. Source of these receptors: a woman aged 80 or older with active COVID-19.

The chain joins TRBV29-1 to TRBJ2-7, with TRBD1 identical over 8 bases. The CDR3 extends over 14 amino acids. The V gene end was trimmed by 2 bases and the J gene end by 3 bases; junction bases not matched to a gene: 6. CDR1 and CDR2 from the germline V gene are SQVTM and ANQGSEA. This CDR3 is CSVESGQGIYEQYF. The DNA of the CDR3 is TGCAGCGTTGAAAGTGGACAGGGTATCTACGAGCAGTACTTC.

This chain links TRBV6-6 with TRBJ2-1; possible D gene TRBD1, 6 bases. Germline V CDR1 and CDR2: MNHNY, SVGAGI (reference sequence). Trimming cost V 6 bases and J 4 bases, with 16 bases left between them. This CDR3 is built from 15 residues. The CDR3 spells CASSLPSDSYNEQFF. CDR3 nucleotides: TGTGCCAGCAGCCTCCCCTCGGACAGTTACAATGAGCAGTTCTTC.

This clone was counted a few times. The chain recombines TRBV7-3 with TRBJ2-3; D not resolved. CDR3 length: 15 amino acids. In germline, CDR1 is SGHTA, CDR2 FQGTGA. Trimming left V 5 bases short and J 2 bases short, with 14 bases between. The CDR3 loop is CASSLLPQDTDTQYF. CDR3 nucleotide sequence: TGTGCCAGCAGCCTCCTCCCTCAGGACACAGATACGCAGTATTTT.

This clone was detected once. The DNA of the CDR3 is TGTGCCAGCAACACAGGGGGCCCTGCTCGTGAGCAGTTCTTC. This encodes CASNTGGPAREQFF. The V gene is TRBV6-5, the J gene TRBJ2-1, with 9 bases fitting TRBD1. V lost 7 bases to trimming and J lost 9 bases; unmatched junction nucleotides: 10. The CDR3 length is 14 residues. Germline lookup yields CDR1 MNHEY and CDR2 SVGAGI.

This sequence joins TRBV12-1 and TRBJ1-5; the DNA was not compared with TRBD1, the D call given in the table. TRBV12-1 is given as a pseudogene. CDR3 length: 13 amino acids. In nucleotides, the CDR3 is TGTGCCAGCCGGGACAGTAGCAATCAGCCCCAGCATTTT. Translating it yields CASRDSSNQPQHF.

The table lists this clone with a few counts. The rearrangement links TRBV29-1 to TRBJ1-6; 7 nucleotides match TRBD1. This CDR3 spans 13 amino acids. Germline V gene sequence: CDR1 SQVTM, CDR2 ANQGSEA. After removal of 4 bases from V and 4 bases from J, the junction contained 1 base not matched to a gene. The CDR3 DNA reads as TGCAGCGTTGGACAGGGTTATAATTCACCCCTCCACTTT. It translates to CSVGQGYNSPLHF.

V and J are TRBV6-2 or TRBV6-3 and TRBJ1-1; D not certain. Germline assignment: CDR1 MNHEY and CDR2 SVGEGT. Trimming pared 0 bases from V and 8 bases from J, leaving 7 bases between. The CDR3 is 12 amino acids. The CDR3 is CASSYSVREAFF. CDR3 DNA: TGTGCCAGCAGTTACTCGGTCAGAGAAGCTTTCTTT.

The chain carries TRBV2 and TRBJ2-5, with 7 bases identical to TRBD1. The junction had 9 bases not matched to a gene; V was cut back by 6 bases and J by 2 bases. This CDR3 is 15 amino acids long. Per germline, CDR1 SNHLY and CDR2 FYNNEI. CDR3 sequence reads: CASRKNPDRQETQYF. The CDR3, as DNA: TGTGCCAGCAGAAAGAATCCGGACAGGCAAGAGACCCAGTACTTC.

The chain carries TRBV11-2 and TRBJ2-5; D unresolved. The V and J ends lost 0 bases and 3 bases respectively, with 5 bases between them. Germline CDR1 is SGHAT and CDR2 is FQNNGV. CDR3 length: 13 residues. The CDR3 protein is CASSLESKETQYF. For the CDR3, the DNA is TGTGCCAGCAGCTTAGAATCTAAAGAGACCCAGTACTTC.

In its sample, this clone was seen a few times. The J gene is TRBJ1-5, the V gene TRBV28, with D possibly TRBD1 on 6 matching bases. V was trimmed by 1 base and J by 2 bases, leaving 12 bases between them. This CDR3 has 16 amino acids. Germline lookup yields CDR1 MDHEN and CDR2 SYDVKM. The CDR3: CASSLSTGRGNQPQHF. CDR3 nucleotides: TGTGCCAGCAGTTTATCAACAGGGAGGGGCAATCAGCCCCAGCATTTT. Filled out from reference TRBV28 and TRBJ1-5, the complete variable domain reads DVKVTQSSRYLVKRTGEKVFLECVQDMDHENMFWYRQDPGLGLRLIYFSYDVKMKEKGDIPEGYSVSREKKERFSLILESASTNQTSMYLCASSLSTGRGNQPQHFGDGTRLSIL.

The J gene is TRBJ1-3, the V gene TRBV5-6; no clear D gene. This CDR3 comprises 16 residues. The germline CDR1 and CDR2 sequences are SGHDT and YYEEEE. Between the trimmed V and J ends, which lost 1 base and 2 bases, there was a span of 13 bases. Here the CDR3 reads CASSLRRGRPGNTIYF. The CDR3 DNA sequence: TGTGCCAGCAGCTTGAGGCGTGGGCGTCCTGGAAACACCATATATTTT.

The chain joins TRBV2 to TRBJ2-1; 10 bases align to TRBD2. Germline lookup yields CDR1 SNHLY and CDR2 FYNNEI. Trimming cost V 9 bases and J 10 bases; bases outside gene matches: 12. The length of the CDR3 is 14 residues. CDR3 DNA: TGTGCCAGTGGGGGGCTAGCGGGAGTGGGCGAGCAGTTCTTC. Translated, it gives CASGGLAGVGEQFF.

This sequence joins TRBV7-2 and TRBJ1-4, with a possible D match to TRBD1 (5 bases). Germline CDR1 SGHTA, CDR2 FQGNSA. This CDR3 is 14 amino acids long. Trimming cost V 4 bases and J 5 bases, with 11 bases left between them. CDR3 bases: TGTGCCAGCAGCTGGGGCTACCAAAATGAAAAACTGTTTTTT. As protein: CASSWGYQNEKLFF.